The 6 T cell receptor beta chains in this list originate from one sample, sequenced in a study of shared clonotypes between healthy human individuals. CD8 cells classed as naive were CD45RO-negative and positively selected for CCR7, excluding terminally differentiated effector memory CD45RA+ cells. Repertoires were generated with immunoSEQ multiplex PCR, while TCRdb's copy carries only in-frame clones and drops some. The sample lists 800,000 or so clones; about 96% were seen once. The sequenced material came from naive CD8+ T cells sorted from blood. The receptors come from a man aged 25 to 40 in good health.

This clone showed up just once. V usage is TRBV7-6 and J usage is TRBJ2-3; D not resolved. Per germline, CDR1 SGHVS and CDR2 FNYEAQ. V lost 2 bases, J lost 0 bases, and 6 bases lay in between. The CDR3 length is 14 residues. This CDR3 reads CASSLSPSTDTQYF. CDR3 bases: TGTGCCAGCAGCTTATCGCCCAGCACAGATACGCAGTATTTT.

The chain uses TRBV7-8 and TRBJ2-3; D is perhaps TRBD1 (6 bases). With 5 bases removed from V and 3 bases from J, the gap between germline ends came to 12 bases. The germline V gene encodes CDR1 SGHVS and CDR2 FQNEAQ. There are 14 residues in the CDR3. In DNA, the CDR3 is TGTGCCAGCAGCCCCCTGGGGGCGACAGATACGCAGTATTTT. Protein: CASSPLGATDTQYF. The full variable domain, in which reference TRBV7-8 and TRBJ2-3 provide the parts outside the CDR3, is GAGVSQSPRYKVAKRGQDVALRCDPISGHVSLFWYQQALGQGPEFLTYFQNEAQLDKSGLPSDRFFAERPEGSVSTLKIQRTQQEDSAVYLCASSPLGATDTQYFGPGTRLTVL.

This clone came up once. The chain couples TRBV27 to TRBJ2-1; 11 nucleotides match TRBD2. CDR3 length: 16 amino acids. Germline CDR1 is MNHEY and CDR2 is SMNVEV (reference sequence). J lost 10 bases, V lost 5 bases, and 13 bases had no gene match. In DNA form, the CDR3 reads TGTGCCAGCAGTCCCGCTTCCGGGACTAGCGGCATCGAGCAGTTCTTC. Translated: CASSPASGTSGIEQFF.

With regard to this clone: The junction departs from germline at one end; a sequencing error may be responsible. The rearrangement links TRBV14 to TRBJ2-7; 9 bases match TRBD2. Germline V gene lookup returns CDR1 SGHDN and CDR2 FVKESK. The CDR3 extends over 17 amino acids. CDR3 sequence: CASSKDSPSGAAYEQYF. The CDR3 DNA reads TGTGCCAGCAGCAAAGATTCCCCTAGCGGGGCTGCCTACGAGCAGTACTTC.

The chain is built from TRBV14 and TRBJ2-5; the D is unclear. This CDR3 spans 15 amino acids. CDR1 is SGHDN and CDR2 is FVKESK in the germline V gene. Trimming took off 1 base at V and 2 bases at J, with 11 bases between the two ends. CDR3 loop: CASSQGLVVQETQYF. Here the CDR3 DNA reads TGTGCCAGCAGCCAAGGCCTAGTAGTACAAGAGACCCAGTACTTC.

The chain carries TRBV9 and TRBJ2-7; maybe TRBD2 (6 bases). CDR1 SGDLS and CDR2 YYNGEE come from the germline V gene. V lost 0 bases and J lost 3, with 10 bases in between. The CDR3 spans 14 residues. The CDR3 nucleotides read TGTGCCAGCAGCGTAGGTCGAGCGGGCTACGAGCAGTACTTC. It translates to CASSVGRAGYEQYF.